This T cell receptor beta chain was obtained from a study of T-cell memory formation after mild COVID-19. Points from the study as a whole: CD4+ contracting clones were mainly CM and EM; CD8+ ones, EMRA.

CDR3 size: 13 residues. V was trimmed by 3 bases and J by 2 bases, leaving 10 bases between them. Per germline, CDR1 SQVTM and CDR2 ANQGSEA. MiXCR, run by TCRdb on the 5' RACE reads, gives a single entry per CDR3 protein. The data contain approximately 390,000 distinct CDR3 sequences, roughly 15% of them singletons. This clonotype has a handful of counts. What it recognizes is unknown. This sequence was found in a man aged 18 to 30 who had mild COVID-19 (a few samples of this study predate the infection). Cell type and time point are not known. The sequencing sample was made of PBMCs or a T cell subset sorted from them (not recorded which). This rearrangement joins TRBV29-1 to TRBJ2-5; D is unclear. Here the CDR3 reads CSVDRAEQETQYF. CDR3 bases: TGCAGCGTTGATAGGGCAGAGCAAGAGACCCAGTACTTC.